Sequencing of this TCR beta chain was carried out in a study of cytomegalovirus exposure and HLA in healthy donors. The PCR employed 60 Vbeta primers together with 13 Jbeta primers. Profiled with immunoSEQ multiplex PCR; TCRdb holds only in-frame clones, not every one. This sample carries over 150,000 clones, 65% to 80% of them seen once, and the ten largest clones take just under 3%. The sequenced material came from PBMCs. The clonotype was recovered from a woman aged 45-60 years in good health and CMV-seropositive.

CDR3 loop: CASKRSEQGSYEQYF. The CDR3 bases are TGTGCCAGCAAGCGCTCAGAACAGGGCTCCTACGAGCAGTACTTC. The chain links TRBV2 to TRBJ2-7, with D perhaps TRBD1 (6 bases). Germline assignment: CDR1 SNHLY and CDR2 FYNNEI. The CDR3 is made up of 15 amino acids. Trimming shortened V by 7 bases and J by 0 bases, and 16 bases separated the two germline ends.